This T cell receptor (beta chain) originates from a study of OX40 agonist ivuxolimab in advanced cancers. Study information: Patients enrolled in dose escalation were diagnosed with hepatocellular carcinoma, melanoma, renal cell or head and neck cancer. Cohort: more than 75% men, mean age 60, aged about 20 to 85.

TCRdb's table, derived via immunoSEQ multiplex PCR, lists solely in-frame clones and lacks some. The sample holds roughly 80,000 clones, approximately 79% seen once. This clone has a single count. The CDR3 has 15 amino acids. Germline V gene lookup returns CDR1 SGDLS and CDR2 YYNGEE. Trimming stripped 0 bases from V and 4 bases from J, with 13 bases between. The clonotype comes from an adult with an advanced solid tumor such as melanoma, head and neck, liver or kidney cancer. Sample: CD4+ or CD8+ T cells sorted from blood, taken in a trial of the OX40 agonist ivuxolimab. V and J are TRBV9 and TRBJ1-2; D call uncertain. This CDR3 is CASSVEGSFLYGYTF. DNA of the CDR3: TGTGCCAGCAGCGTAGAGGGCAGCTTCCTCTATGGCTACACCTTC.